This T cell receptor beta chain came from a study of T cells in Graves' hyperthyroidism and ophthalmopathy. Using RNA transcripts as the source, TCR beta CDR3 regions were amplified. TCR CDR3 underwent first-round RT-PCR with the HTBI primer set. Each CDR3 protein gets one entry after TCRdb re-called the multiplex PCR reads with MiXCR. The table lists under 400,000 distinct CDR3 sequences, over 15% of them singletons, with 33% in the top ten. The germline gives CDR1 SGHTA, CDR2 FQGNSA. The CDR3 length is 14 residues. V was shortened by 6 bases and J by 4 bases, with 16 bases between the two germline ends. This clonotype has more than one count but fewer than ten.

The V call is TRBV7-2, the J call TRBJ2-7; no reliable D call. The source material was blood. The TCR sequence derives from a man in his thirties or forties with Graves' hyperthyroidism. The CDR3, as DNA: TGTGCCAGCAGTCCGAGCTGGGCGTCTTACGAGCAGTACTTC. It encodes CASSPSWASYEQYF.